These T cell receptor beta chains were read from a single sample in a study of cytomegalovirus exposure and HLA in healthy donors. Assay: immunoSEQ multiplex PCR; the TCRdb copy retains only in-frame clones and omits some. Seen here are some 170,000 clones, roughly 72% observed once, and the top ten hold 0.9% to 1.1%. Material for sequencing was PBMCs. The receptors were gathered from a woman in her 40s in good health and CMV-seronegative. CDR3s include the opening cysteine and the closing phenylalanine or tryptophan. The order of the fields is V gene, CDR3 protein.

TRBV27	CASSWGDIQYF
TRBV27	CASSLSMGGANEKLFF
TRBV19	CASSPRNSLNEKLFF
TRBV7-8	CASSLQGTSNQPQHF
TRBV2	CASSLYNEQFF
TRBV19	CASMPAGGSSYEQYF
TRBV4-1	CASSQDPRDRGATF
TRBV11-3	CASGRTGDTGELFF
TRBV29-1	CSVVTDNQYF
TRBV29-1	CSVGTGGETQYF
TRBV21-1	CASSKGWGTHYQPQHF
TRBV20-1	CSARGGDGYTF
TRBV28	CASQRPANGGLEAFF
TRBV7-9	CASSPSLRGVTEAFF
TRBV13	CASRWLGGSQETQYF
TRBV28	CASRDYRNEQFF
TRBV9	CASSVGGGAETQYF
TRBV27	CASSPRQANQPQHF
TRBV5-1	CASSFGVEADTQYF
TRBV6-1	CASSELGQGGNEQFF
TRBV7-6	CASSPQVGGYGYTF
TRBV27	CASSFLAGRGEQFF
TRBV6-5	CASSYRGGGQFF
TRBV29-1	CSGGQGNTGELFF
TRBV5-1	CASSSVGGNTEAFF
TRBV2	CASKASGHSYEQYF
TRBV7-6	CANSSGIGGTGETQYF
TRBV2	CASRETGLGNYGYTF
TRBV7-2	CASSSQRSEYNEQFF
TRBV10-3	CAISEQQSSEAFF
TRBV7-9	CASSRDTFTEAFF
TRBV6-1	CASRGVQVHNEQFF
TRBV18	CASSPLAGGASFEAFF
TRBV5-1	CASSGDTYEQYF
TRBV19	CASSINRDYEQYF
TRBV6-6	CASKPDQTGKNTEAFF
TRBV6-1	CASSPAYEAFF
TRBV27	CASGPRQGGNQPQHF
TRBV2	CASSEEGEHQPQHF
TRBV27	CASRAGTNTGELFF
TRBV5-8	CASSLAISGRTDTQYF
TRBV5-6	CASSLRGSGNTIYF
TRBV7-9	CASSLPGETSGGYNEQFF
TRBV18	CASSPPLLDTEAFF
TRBV5-1	CASTKTGDPGYTF
TRBV19	CASGEQVPAFF
TRBV6-5	CASSYSSGATTEAFF
TRBV6-5	CASRLRTTGGHGYTF
TRBV30	CAWSPRGSAGNTIYF